This T cell receptor (beta chain) derives from a study of blood T cells in healthy people across ages. After removal of 7 bases from V and 2 bases from J, the junction contained 6 bases not matched to a gene. Germline V lookup: CDR1 SGHTA, CDR2 FQGNSA. The CDR3 is 14 residues long. Through a sample-barcoded 5' primer and a J-beta primer mix, a second PCR was run for roughly 7 to 11 cycles. TCRdb reanalysed the 5' RACE reads using MiXCR and keeps one entry per CDR3 protein. Among 700,000 or so distinct CDR3 sequences listed, around 43% were seen once. The V and J genes are TRBV7-2 and TRBJ2-7; TRBD1 matches at 9 bases. The source material was blood. This receptor was obtained from a man older than 75 in good health. The CDR3 region is CASKTGGLTYEQYF. CDR3 sequence (DNA): TGTGCCAGCAAAACAGGGGGCCTTACCTACGAGCAGTACTTC.